The source of this TCR beta chain is a study of blood T cell repertoires in COVID-19. About the study: Specimens from acute and convalescent COVID-19 originated in the United States, Italy and Spain. T cells, B-cell-depleted T cells, or PBMCs provided the cDNA or gDNA that served as material.

Original analysis: Reference gene primer amplification in the assay estimated nucleated cell counts. The method was immunoSEQ multiplex PCR; TCRdb's version includes in-frame clones alone and lacks a portion of them. V, J and clone size derive from that table, while D and trimming were established from the DNA sequence. The data contain 85,000 to 120,000 clones, 84% of them singletons. Trimming shortened V by 7 bases and J by 12 bases, and 21 bases separated the two germline ends. This CDR3 contains 13 residues. Germline values: CDR1 MGHRA, CDR2 YSYEKL. This clonotype was obtained from a woman in her sixties or seventies with acute or convalescent COVID-19. This chain links TRBV4-1 with TRBJ1-1; no definite D call. The sequenced sample consisted of peripheral blood. DNA of the CDR3: TGCGCCAGCACCATCGGAGGTTGGGGTTTAACTTTCTTT. It translates to CASTIGGWGLTFF.